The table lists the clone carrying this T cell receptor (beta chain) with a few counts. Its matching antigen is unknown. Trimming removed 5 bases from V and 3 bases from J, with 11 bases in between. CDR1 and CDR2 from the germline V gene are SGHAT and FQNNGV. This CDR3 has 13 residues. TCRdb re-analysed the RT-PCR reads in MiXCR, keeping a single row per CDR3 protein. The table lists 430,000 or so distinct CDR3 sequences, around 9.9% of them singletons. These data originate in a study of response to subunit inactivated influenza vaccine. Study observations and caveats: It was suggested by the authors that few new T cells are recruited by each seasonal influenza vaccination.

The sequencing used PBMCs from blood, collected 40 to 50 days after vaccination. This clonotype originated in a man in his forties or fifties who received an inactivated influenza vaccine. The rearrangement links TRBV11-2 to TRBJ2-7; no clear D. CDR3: CASSPGFGYEQYF. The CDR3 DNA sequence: TGTGCCAGCAGCCCCGGTTTTGGCTACGAGCAGTACTTC.